The table lists the clone carrying this T cell receptor (beta chain) with many counts. The antigen is undetermined. The data originate from a study of CD8 T cells in ankylosing spondylitis. TCRdb itself ran the 5' RACE reads through MiXCR, one entry per CDR3 protein. Among more than 150,000 distinct CDR3 sequences, about 20% were seen once, and the ten largest hold approximately 4%. Points from the study as a whole: Past research had described some motif variants in reactive arthritis synovial fluid and blood.

CDR3 size: 14 residues. The clonotype comes from a male donor aged 10-29 years with ankylosing spondylitis or in good health (not recorded which). Sequenced: blood, either unsorted or a sorted T cell fraction (not recorded which). V gene TRBV21-1 combines with J gene TRBJ2-5. TRBV21-1 is a known pseudogene. The DNA for the CDR3 is TGTGCCAGCAGCAACGCCAGGGTACAAGAGACCCAGTACTTC. Amino acids: CASSNARVQETQYF.